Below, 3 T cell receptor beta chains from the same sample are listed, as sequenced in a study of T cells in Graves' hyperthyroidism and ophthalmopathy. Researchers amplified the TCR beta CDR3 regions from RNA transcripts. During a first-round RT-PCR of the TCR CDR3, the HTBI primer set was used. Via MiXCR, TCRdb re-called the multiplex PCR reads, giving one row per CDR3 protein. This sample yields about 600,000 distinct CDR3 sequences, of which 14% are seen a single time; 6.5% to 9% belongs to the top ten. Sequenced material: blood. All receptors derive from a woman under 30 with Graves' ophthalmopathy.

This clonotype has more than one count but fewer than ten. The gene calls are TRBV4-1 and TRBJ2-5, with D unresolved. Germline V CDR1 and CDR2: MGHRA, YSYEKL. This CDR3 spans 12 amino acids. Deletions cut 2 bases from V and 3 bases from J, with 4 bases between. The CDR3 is CASSQPEETQYF. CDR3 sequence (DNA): TGCGCCAGCAGCCAACCTGAAGAGACCCAGTACTTC.

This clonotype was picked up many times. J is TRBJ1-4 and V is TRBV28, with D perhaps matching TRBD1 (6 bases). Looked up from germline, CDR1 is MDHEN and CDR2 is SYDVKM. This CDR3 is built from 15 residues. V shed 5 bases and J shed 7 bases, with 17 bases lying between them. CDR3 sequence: CASSPYRAIREKLFF. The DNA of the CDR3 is TGTGCCAGCAGTCCCTACAGGGCGATCCGTGAAAAACTGTTTTTT.

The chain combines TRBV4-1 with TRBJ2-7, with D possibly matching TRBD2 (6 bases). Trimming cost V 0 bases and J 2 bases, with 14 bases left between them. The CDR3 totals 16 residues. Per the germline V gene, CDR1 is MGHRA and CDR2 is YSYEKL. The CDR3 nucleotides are TGCGCCAGCAGCCAAGAAGGTAGCGGCTTAGCCTACGAGCAGTACTTC. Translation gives CASSQEGSGLAYEQYF.